Following are 31 T cell receptor beta chains from one sample sequenced in a study of cytomegalovirus exposure and HLA in healthy donors. PCR employed 60 Vbeta and 13 Jbeta primers. Clones were read by immunoSEQ multiplex PCR, and TCRdb kept only the in-frame ones, dropping some. The sample contains 50,000 to 65,000 clones, over 60% of which appear only once. Sample: PBMCs. Receptors were obtained from a woman aged 30 to 39 in good health and CMV-seronegative.

The chain uses TRBV28 and TRBJ2-6, with D unresolved. This CDR3 has 15 amino acids. Between the trimmed V and J ends, which lost 8 bases and 0 bases, there was a span of 11 bases. Germline V CDR1 and CDR2: MDHEN, SYDVKM. The CDR3 here is CASQSQSSGANVLTF. The CDR3 nucleotides read TGTGCCAGCCAATCACAGAGCTCTGGGGCCAACGTCCTGACTTTC.

The V gene is TRBV7-2, the J gene TRBJ2-5, with 9 nucleotides matching TRBD2. V was clipped by 2 bases and J by 4 bases; unmatched bases: 11. CDR1 and CDR2 (germline): SGHTA, FQGNSA. The CDR3 totals 17 residues. The CDR3 DNA sequence: TGTGCCAGCAGCTTACGACTAGCGGTACCGGTTTTAGAGACCCAGTACTTC. Its protein product is CASSLRLAVPVLETQYF.

This chain joins TRBV28 and TRBJ2-7; the D is unclear. In germline, CDR1 is MDHEN, CDR2 SYDVKM. V was shortened by 6 bases and J by 2 bases, with 11 bases between the two germline ends. The CDR3 is 13 residues long. CDR3 residues: CASSSGPAYEQYF. As DNA, the CDR3 is TGTGCCAGCAGCTCTGGGCCGGCCTACGAGCAGTACTTC.

The chain is built from TRBV4-3 and TRBJ1-2, with D perhaps matching TRBD1 (6 bases). This CDR3 comprises 17 residues. Germline CDR1 is LGHNA and CDR2 is YSLEER. Trimming removed 0 bases at V and 6 bases at J, with 20 bases between. CDR3 region: CASSQDAEGGGSDGYTF. The CDR3 DNA reads as TGCGCCAGCAGCCAAGATGCGGAAGGGGGGGGGAGTGATGGCTACACCTTC.

This chain's CDR3 is CASSPPPGLFTDTQYF. CDR3 in DNA: TGTGCCAGCAGCCCACCTCCGGGACTCTTCACAGATACGCAGTATTTT. This chain connects TRBV5-6 to TRBJ2-3; D perhaps matches TRBD2 (6 bases). CDR3 length equals 16 residues. Germline lookup yields CDR1 SGHDT and CDR2 YYEEEE. The ends were cut back, 4 bases at V and 2 bases at J, with 17 bases in the middle.

V usage is TRBV9 and J usage is TRBJ1-2; 7 bases line up with TRBD1. V lost 3 bases, J lost 5 bases, and 10 bases stayed unmatched. CDR1 SGDLS and CDR2 YYNGEE come from the germline V gene. This CDR3 comprises 15 residues. The CDR3 bases are TGTGCCAGCAGCGCCACGGGACAGACAGTTTATGGCTACACCTTC. As protein: CASSATGQTVYGYTF.

The chain's CDR3 is CASGYSGGNQPQHF. CDR3 coding DNA: TGTGCTAGTGGTTACTCCGGAGGTAATCAGCCCCAGCATTTT. The chain couples TRBV12-5 to TRBJ1-5; D is undetermined. V was trimmed by 4 bases and J by 4 bases, leaving 11 bases between them. CDR1 and CDR2 from the germline V gene are LGHNT and FRNRAP. The CDR3 runs to 14 residues.

The chain has TRBV5-1 and TRBJ2-7; TRBD1 agrees at 8 bases. This CDR3 comprises 14 residues. The germline V gene has CDR1 SGHRS and CDR2 YFSETQ. The trim removed 1 base at V and 5 bases at J, leaving 5 bases unmatched. This CDR3 reads CASSLTGGLNEQYF. The CDR3 DNA sequence: TGCGCCAGCAGCTTGACAGGGGGTCTGAACGAGCAGTACTTC.

This chain joins TRBV7-3 and TRBJ2-1, with 13 bases identical to TRBD2. The CDR3 covers 15 residues. V trimming: 6 bases; J trimming: 8 bases; junction bases outside the gene matches: 7. Germline V gene sequence: CDR1 SGHTA, CDR2 FQGTGA. CDR3 DNA sequence: TGTGCCAGCAGTTTTGGACTAGCGGGAGACGATGAGCAGTTCTTC. Residues: CASSFGLAGDDEQFF.

The chain couples TRBV28 to TRBJ1-3, with TRBD1 matching 8 bases. CDR3 size: 17 residues. Trimming at V came to 8 bases and at J to 4 bases, leaving 16 bases not matched to a gene. Per the germline V gene, CDR1 is MDHEN and CDR2 is SYDVKM. Here the CDR3 reads CASADGLQGAGGNTIYF. In nucleotides, the CDR3 is TGTGCCAGCGCTGATGGACTTCAGGGGGCAGGAGGAAACACCATATATTTT.

V gene TRBV5-4 combines with J gene TRBJ2-6; a weak D match, TRBD2 (6 bases). This CDR3 has 18 residues. Germline V gives CDR1 SGHNT, CDR2 YYREEE (reference sequence). With 5 bases removed from V and 0 bases from J, the gap between germline ends came to 18 bases. This chain's CDR3 is CASRWASGESSGANVLTF. The CDR3 bases are TGTGCCAGCAGGTGGGCTTCGGGAGAATCCTCTGGGGCCAACGTCCTGACTTTC.

The chain carries TRBV27 and TRBJ1-5; 7 bases agree with TRBD1. From germline, CDR1 is MNHEY and CDR2 SMNVEV (reference sequence). This CDR3 region has 18 residues. V shed 1 base, J shed 1 base, and the junction held 10 bases outside the gene matches. CDR3 bases: TGTGCCAGCAGTTTATTGGGTTGGCAGGGGGACAGCAATCAGCCCCAGCATTTT. Translating it yields CASSLLGWQGDSNQPQHF.

The rearrangement uses TRBV4-1 and TRBJ1-3; D unresolved. The V and J ends lost 1 base and 2 bases respectively, with 6 bases between them. This CDR3 is built from 14 residues. Germline V lookup: CDR1 MGHRA, CDR2 YSYEKL. CDR3 bases: TGCGCCAGCAGCCAAGTGAGGGCTGGAAACACCATATATTTT. Amino acids: CASSQVRAGNTIYF.

The chain couples TRBV18 to TRBJ1-4; 9 bases match TRBD1. The germline V gene encodes CDR1 KGHSH and CDR2 LQKENI. The CDR3 loop spans 17 amino acids. V lost 0 bases, J lost 5 bases, and 7 bases stayed unmatched. As DNA, the CDR3 is TGTGCCAGCTCACCACCCAGGGGACAGGGTTTAAATGAAAAACTGTTTTTT. This translates into CASSPPRGQGLNEKLFF.

Only a few counts were recorded for this clone. This chain joins TRBV19 and TRBJ1-3; a possible D gene is TRBD1 (5 bases). CDR1 and CDR2 (germline): LNHDA, SQIVND (reference sequence). This CDR3 region has 14 residues. V dropped 7 bases and J dropped 0 bases, with 10 bases sitting between them. The CDR3 here is CASKGRSSGNTIYF. The CDR3 nucleotides read TGTGCCAGTAAGGGGCGGAGCTCTGGAAACACCATATATTTT.

J is TRBJ2-7 and V is TRBV28; the D gene is possibly TRBD1 (5 bases). CDR3 size: 15 residues. Germline values: CDR1 MDHEN, CDR2 SYDVKM. Trimming took off 5 bases at V and 3 bases at J, with 17 bases between the two ends. The CDR3 sequence is CASSLTGISGYEQYF. CDR3 coding DNA: TGTGCCAGCAGTCTAACAGGCATTTCTGGCTACGAGCAGTACTTC.

The rearrangement joins TRBV10-3 to TRBJ2-7; the D gene is possibly TRBD2 (7 bases). The CDR3 is 17 residues long. Germline CDR1 is ENHRY and CDR2 is SYGVKD. The V and J ends lost 0 bases and 5 bases respectively, with 20 bases between them. Here the CDR3 DNA reads TGTGCCATCAGTGAGTCGAGTGAAGGGAGGGGGAACGACGAGCAGTACTTC. Protein: CAISESSEGRGNDEQYF.

This clone was seen a single time. The CDR3 DNA follows: TGCGCCAGCAACTACGAAGCTCTCAATGAGCAGTTCTTC. It yields the protein CASNYEALNEQFF. The chain has TRBV5-1 and TRBJ2-1; D not resolved. Germline V gene sequence: CDR1 SGHRS, CDR2 YFSETQ. The CDR3 has 13 amino acids. The V and J ends lost 6 bases and 6 bases respectively, with 13 bases between them.

V and J are TRBV28 and TRBJ2-7; 7 bases are shared with TRBD1. Germline V gene lookup returns CDR1 MDHEN and CDR2 SYDVKM. V shed 3 bases and J 13 bases; nucleotides not matched to a gene: 6. This CDR3 has 11 amino acids. CDR3 DNA sequence: TGTGCCAGCAGTTTCTTGGACAGGCCCTACTTC. Protein: CASSFLDRPYF.

The rearrangement uses TRBV27 and TRBJ2-7; the D gene is possibly TRBD2 (6 bases). CDR3 length: 15 amino acids. The germline V gene encodes CDR1 MNHEY and CDR2 SMNVEV (reference sequence). V shed 5 bases and J shed 2 bases, with 16 bases lying between them. DNA for the CDR3: TGTGCCAGCAGTCCCCGGGCAGGAGGGCCCTACGAGCAGTACTTC. It specifies CASSPRAGGPYEQYF.

This clone was observed a few times. V usage is TRBV7-2 and J usage is TRBJ1-5, with D possibly matching TRBD1 (6 bases). Trimming left V 5 bases short and J 2 bases short, with 10 bases between. CDR1 and CDR2 (germline): SGHTA, FQGNSA. The CDR3 is 14 amino acids. In DNA, the CDR3 is TGTGCCAGCAGCAACTCAGGGGGCAATCAGCCCCAGCATTTT. Translation gives CASSNSGGNQPQHF.

CDR3 residues: CASSEALRAGVMYEQYF. The DNA for the CDR3 is TGTGCCAGCAGTGAAGCCCTTCGGGCGGGAGTTATGTACGAGCAGTACTTC. The chain is built from TRBV6-1 and TRBJ2-7; 7 bases align to TRBD2. CDR1 and CDR2 from the germline V gene are MNHNS and SASEGT. The ends lost 0 bases at V and 4 bases at J; junction bases unmatched: 12. The CDR3 has 17 amino acids.

The J gene is TRBJ1-4, the V gene TRBV11-2; D is unclear. This CDR3 contains 19 residues. Trimming shortened V by 5 bases and J by 4 bases, and 26 bases separated the two germline ends. Per germline, CDR1 SGHAT and CDR2 FQNNGV. The CDR3 sequence: CASSPRHGRGERGNEKLFF. CDR3 in DNA: TGTGCCAGCAGCCCCAGACATGGCCGAGGCGAACGGGGTAATGAAAAACTGTTTTTT. Full variable domain (remainder filled in from reference TRBV11-2 and TRBJ1-4): EAGVAQSPRYKIIEKRQSVAFWCNPISGHATLYWYQQILGQGPKLLIQFQNNGVVDDSQLPKDRFSAERLKGVDSTLKIQPAKLEDSAVYLCASSPRHGRGERGNEKLFFGSGTQLSVL.

V is TRBV11-3 and J is TRBJ2-1, with 10 bases lining up with TRBD1. Per the germline V gene, CDR1 is SGHNT and CDR2 is YENEEA. The CDR3 has 15 amino acids. The V segment lost 4 bases and the J segment 7 bases; nucleotides outside the gene matches: 7. CDR3 sequence (DNA): TGTGCCAGCAGCTCGGGACAGGGGAGTGAGAATGAGCAGTTCTTC. Encoded protein: CASSSGQGSENEQFF.

This chain connects TRBV7-9 to TRBJ2-3; 13 bases are a match to TRBD2. CDR1 SEHNR and CDR2 FQNEAQ come from the germline V gene (reference sequence). With 5 bases clipped from V and 4 bases from J, the junction kept 6 bases outside the gene matches. This CDR3 is built from 16 residues. The CDR3 nucleotides are TGTGCCAGCAGCCTCCGACTAGCGGGAGGCGCAGATACGCAGTATTTT. Protein sequence: CASSLRLAGGADTQYF.

In its sample, this clone was seen a few times. The chain carries TRBV2 and TRBJ1-2; 7 bases agree with TRBD1. Germline CDR1 SNHLY, CDR2 FYNNEI. CDR3 length equals 12 residues. Trimming at V came to 8 bases and at J to 4 bases, leaving 4 bases not matched to a gene. The chain's CDR3 is CASSRDSYGYTF. DNA of the CDR3: TGTGCCAGCTCCAGGGACAGCTATGGCTACACCTTC.

The chain has TRBV5-1 and TRBJ1-1; TRBD1 aligns across 8 bases. V shed 0 bases, J shed 1 base, and the junction held 2 bases outside the gene matches. The germline V gene has CDR1 SGHRS and CDR2 YFSETQ. This CDR3 contains 15 residues. CDR3 residues: CASSLDGQGNTEAFF. The CDR3 nucleotides read TGCGCCAGCAGCTTGGATGGACAGGGGAACACTGAAGCTTTCTTT.

This rearrangement joins TRBV29-1 to TRBJ1-1; D is unresolved. V gave up 6 bases and J gave up 1 base, with 9 bases separating them. CDR1 and CDR2 from the germline V gene are SQVTM and ANQGSEA. This CDR3 is 12 amino acids long. The CDR3 DNA sequence: TGCAGCGTGGCCCCTCAGAACACTGAAGCTTTCTTT. It encodes CSVAPQNTEAFF.

This clone was detected only a few times. V usage is TRBV7-9 and J usage is TRBJ2-2; tentatively, D is TRBD1 (6 bases). The CDR3 sequence is 16 residues long. Germline V gene lookup returns CDR1 SEHNR and CDR2 FQNEAQ (reference sequence). The CDR3 DNA sequence: TGTGCTCCTATAGGCGGCAGGGGCGCGAACACCGGGGAGCTGTTTTTT. Amino acid sequence: CAPIGGRGANTGELFF.

This chain connects TRBV25-1 to TRBJ2-1; 8 nucleotides agree with TRBD2. Germline V gives CDR1 MGHDK, CDR2 SYGVNS. Germline trimming cut 6 bases from V and 2 bases from J; bases unmatched to any gene: 3. The CDR3 covers 14 residues. The CDR3 DNA reads as TGTGCCAGCAGGCCGGGACTAGCCTACAATGAGCAGTTCTTC. It is translated as CASRPGLAYNEQFF.

The V gene is TRBV18, the J gene TRBJ2-2; D may be TRBD2 (5 bases). Between the trimmed V and J ends, which lost 3 bases and 5 bases, there was a span of 10 bases. The CDR3 is 14 amino acids. The germline CDR1 and CDR2 sequences are KGHSH and LQKENI. CDR3 DNA sequence: TGTGCCAGCTCACCCACACTAGGGACCGGGGAGCTGTTTTTT. It codes for CASSPTLGTGELFF.